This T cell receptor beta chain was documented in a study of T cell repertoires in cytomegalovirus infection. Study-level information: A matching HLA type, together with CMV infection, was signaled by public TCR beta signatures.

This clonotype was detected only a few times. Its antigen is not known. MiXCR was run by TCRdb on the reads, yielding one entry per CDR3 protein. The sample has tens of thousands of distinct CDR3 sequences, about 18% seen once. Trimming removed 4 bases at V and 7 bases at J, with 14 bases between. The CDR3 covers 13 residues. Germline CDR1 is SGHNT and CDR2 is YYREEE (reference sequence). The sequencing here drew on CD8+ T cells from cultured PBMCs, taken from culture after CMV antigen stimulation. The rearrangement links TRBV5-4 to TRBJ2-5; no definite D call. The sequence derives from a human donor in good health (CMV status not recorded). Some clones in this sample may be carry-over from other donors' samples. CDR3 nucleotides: TGTGCCAGCAGCCAATCTAACCGTGGGACCCAGTACTTC. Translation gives CASSQSNRGTQYF.